The 13 T cell receptor beta chains reported below all come from one sample, sequenced in a study of graft-versus-host responses after intestinal transplantation (dated by TCRdb to the early 2020s). Library prep was done by the immunoSEQ multiplex PCR assay. TCRdb stores this immuneACCESS table with in-frame sequences only. Part of the clones is absent; in the studies checked, under half of the shortfall reflects unresolved V genes, and no reason is known for the rest. The sample profile shows around 8,000 clones; around 29% of them were found once. The ten largest make up roughly 1.9% of the sample. What this sample's time point label stands for: cells obtained before transplantation from donor or recipient. Mixed lymphocyte reactions plated approximately 200,000 CFSE-labeled pre-transplant responders with approximately 200,000 irradiated violet-dye-labeled stimulators and were cultured for approximately six days.

The source material was alloreactive CD8+ T cells from a mixed lymphocyte reaction culture, sampled before intestinal transplant. The sample's cell subset or site label, in plain terms: CFSE-low proliferating T cells sorted from roughly six-day pre-transplant mixed lymphocyte reaction (GvH or HvG direction). These receptor sequences come from a human patient who received an intestinal transplant.

This chain links TRBV7-9 with TRBJ1-3, with 8 bases matching TRBD1. This CDR3 spans 15 amino acids. V trimming: 5 bases; J trimming: 6 bases; junction bases outside the gene matches: 9. The V gene's germline CDR1 is SEHNR and CDR2 FQNEAQ (reference sequence). The CDR3 DNA reads TGTGCCAGCAGCCCTCGCGACAGGGGACCAAACACCATATATTTT. Translation gives CASSPRDRGPNTIYF.

The chain links TRBV27 to TRBJ2-7, with 7 bases lining up with TRBD1. The CDR3 length is 14 residues. Germline loops: CDR1 MNHEY, CDR2 SMNVEV (reference sequence). Unmatched junction bases numbered 9, after V lost 8 bases and J lost 2 bases. The CDR3 spells CASGVTGAPYEQYF. The DNA for the CDR3 is TGTGCCAGCGGAGTTACAGGGGCCCCCTACGAGCAGTACTTC.

This sequence joins TRBV5-1 and TRBJ2-1; 12 nucleotides match TRBD2. Trimming at V came to 0 bases and at J to 6 bases, leaving 1 base not matched to a gene. The CDR3 spans 15 residues. The germline V gene encodes CDR1 SGHRS and CDR2 YFSETQ. The CDR3 here is CASSLGLAGANEQFF. The DNA for the CDR3 is TGCGCCAGCAGCTTGGGACTAGCGGGAGCCAATGAGCAGTTCTTC.

The gene calls are TRBV19 and TRBJ2-1, with D possibly matching TRBD2 (7 bases). This CDR3 is built from 14 residues. Trimming pared 5 bases from V and 2 bases from J, leaving 10 bases between. CDR1 is LNHDA, CDR2 SQIVND, per germline (reference sequence). CDR3 nucleotide sequence: TGTGCCAGTAGTTGGGGGGGCCCCTACAATGAGCAGTTCTTC. It encodes CASSWGGPYNEQFF. Supplemented by reference TRBV19 and TRBJ2-1, the full variable domain reads DGGITQSPKYLFRKEGQNVTLSCEQNLNHDAMYWYRQDPGQGLRLIYYSQIVNDFQKGDIAEGYSVSREKKESFPLTVTSAQKNPTAFYLCASSWGGPYNEQFFGPGTRLTVL.

This clone was seen more than once but under ten times. The chain uses TRBV2 and TRBJ1-2; D is unresolved. Germline values: CDR1 SNHLY, CDR2 FYNNEI. The CDR3 has 14 amino acids. Trimming stripped 9 bases from V and 8 bases from J, with 22 bases between. The CDR3 loop is CARSDGRRLGGYTF. DNA of the CDR3: TGTGCCAGATCCGACGGGAGAAGGTTGGGGGGCTACACCTTC.

The chain joins TRBV4-1 to TRBJ1-6; D perhaps matches TRBD1 (6 bases). V dropped 0 bases and J dropped 7 bases, with 7 bases sitting between them. Germline CDR1 and CDR2: MGHRA and YSYEKL. CDR3 length: 14 residues. The CDR3 DNA follows: TGCGCCAGCAGCCAAGATCAGGGGAATTCACCCCTCCACTTT. Its translation is CASSQDQGNSPLHF.

This chain joins TRBV7-9 and TRBJ1-2; D perhaps matches TRBD1 (6 bases). V lost 6 bases and J lost 4, with 12 bases in between. Germline-derived CDR1 and CDR2 are SEHNR and FQNEAQ (reference sequence). The CDR3 has 13 residues. This chain's CDR3 is CASRHTGSYGYTF. CDR3 DNA: TGTGCCAGCAGACATACAGGGTCCTATGGCTACACCTTC.

This chain uses TRBV7-3 with TRBJ2-5; D not resolved. The CDR3 is 13 residues long. Germline V CDR1 and CDR2: SGHTA, FQGTGA. V lost 2 bases and J lost 5, with 9 bases in between. CDR3 coding DNA: TGTGCCAGCAGCTTAGTCAGGTCGGAGACCCAGTACTTC. Its translation: CASSLVRSETQYF.

This clone was recorded a few times. This chain joins TRBV11-1 and TRBJ1-2, with unresolved D. The CDR3 covers 14 residues. V was cut by 1 base and J by 3 bases, with 9 bases left in between. Per germline, CDR1 SGHAT and CDR2 FQDESV (reference sequence). The CDR3 bases are TGTGCCAGCAGCTTAGACCCCAGCGACTATGGCTACACCTTC. It translates to CASSLDPSDYGYTF.

The genes are TRBV7-8 and TRBJ2-5; possibly TRBD2 for D (6 bases). Germline V gene sequence: CDR1 SGHVS, CDR2 FQNEAQ. The V end was cut by 11 bases, the J end by 6 bases, with 22 bases between. The CDR3 totals 14 residues. The CDR3 region is CASADAGSRKTQYF. The CDR3 region has the DNA TGTGCCTCCGCCGACGCGGGGAGCAGGAAGACCCAGTACTTC.

J is TRBJ2-3 and V is TRBV7-9; 14 bases line up with TRBD2. The CDR3 length is 15 residues. Germline V gene sequence: CDR1 SEHNR, CDR2 FQNEAQ (reference sequence). Trimming at V came to 7 bases and at J to 6 bases, leaving 6 bases not matched to a gene. For the CDR3, the DNA is TGTGCCAGCAAGGGACTAGCGGGAGAATTTGATACGCAGTATTTT. Protein product: CASKGLAGEFDTQYF.

This chain connects TRBV9 to TRBJ1-1; 7 nucleotides align to TRBD1. Trimming took 1 base from V and 1 from J; bases not matched to a gene: 10. The CDR3 consists of 17 residues. From germline, CDR1 is SGDLS and CDR2 YYNGEE. For the CDR3, the DNA is TGTGCCAGCAGCGTACTCCGGGACAGCCAACGGAACACTGAAGCTTTCTTT. Its protein is CASSVLRDSQRNTEAFF.

V gene TRBV27 combines with J gene TRBJ2-1; TRBD2 might be the D (6 bases). Germline V gene sequence: CDR1 MNHEY, CDR2 SMNVEV (reference sequence). V lost 3 bases, J lost 9 bases, and 15 bases lay in between. The length of the CDR3 is 14 residues. CDR3 DNA sequence: TGTGCCAGCAGTTTTGGGGGGAGTACTGGTGAGCAGTTCTTC. Its protein is CASSFGGSTGEQFF.